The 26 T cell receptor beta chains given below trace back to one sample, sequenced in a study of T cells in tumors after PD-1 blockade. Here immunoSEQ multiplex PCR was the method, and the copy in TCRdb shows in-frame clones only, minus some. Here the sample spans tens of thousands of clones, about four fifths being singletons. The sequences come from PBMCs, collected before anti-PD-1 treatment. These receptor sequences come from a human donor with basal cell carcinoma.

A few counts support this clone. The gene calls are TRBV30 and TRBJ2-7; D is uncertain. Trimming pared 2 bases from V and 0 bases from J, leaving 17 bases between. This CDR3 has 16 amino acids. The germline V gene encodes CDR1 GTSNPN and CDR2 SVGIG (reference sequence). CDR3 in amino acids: CAWSPNVAPYSYEQYF. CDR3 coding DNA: TGTGCCTGGAGTCCCAACGTGGCCCCCTACTCCTACGAGCAGTACTTC.

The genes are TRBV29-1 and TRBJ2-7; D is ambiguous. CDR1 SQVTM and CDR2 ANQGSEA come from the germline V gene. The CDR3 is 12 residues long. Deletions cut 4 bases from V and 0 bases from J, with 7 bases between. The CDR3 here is CSVAATSYEQYF. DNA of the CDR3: TGCAGCGTTGCGGCCACCTCCTACGAGCAGTACTTC.

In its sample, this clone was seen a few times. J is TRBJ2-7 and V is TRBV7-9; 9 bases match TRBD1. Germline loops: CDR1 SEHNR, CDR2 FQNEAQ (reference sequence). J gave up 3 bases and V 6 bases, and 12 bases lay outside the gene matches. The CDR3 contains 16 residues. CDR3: CASRPKTGQGSYEQYF. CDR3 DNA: TGTGCCAGCAGACCCAAAACAGGACAGGGGAGCTACGAGCAGTACTTC.

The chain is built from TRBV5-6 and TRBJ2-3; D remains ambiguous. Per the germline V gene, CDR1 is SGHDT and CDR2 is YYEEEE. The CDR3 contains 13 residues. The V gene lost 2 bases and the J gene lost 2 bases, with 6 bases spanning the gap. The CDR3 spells CASSFGTTDTQYF. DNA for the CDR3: TGTGCCAGCAGCTTTGGTACCACAGATACGCAGTATTTT. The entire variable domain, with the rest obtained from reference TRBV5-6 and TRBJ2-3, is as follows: DAGVTQSPTHLIKTRGQQVTLRCSPKSGHDTVSWYQQALGQGPQFIFQYYEEEERQRGNFPDRFSGHQFPNYSSELNVNALLLGDSALYLCASSFGTTDTQYFGPGTRLTVL.

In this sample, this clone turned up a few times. DNA for the CDR3: TGTGCCAGCAGAAGCACAGGGGGCGGAAACACCATATATTTT. Its protein product is CASRSTGGGNTIYF. This chain connects TRBV25-1 to TRBJ1-3; 9 bases map to TRBD1. The ends lost 6 bases at V and 4 bases at J; junction bases unmatched: 4. From germline, CDR1 is MGHDK and CDR2 SYGVNS. This CDR3 comprises 14 residues.

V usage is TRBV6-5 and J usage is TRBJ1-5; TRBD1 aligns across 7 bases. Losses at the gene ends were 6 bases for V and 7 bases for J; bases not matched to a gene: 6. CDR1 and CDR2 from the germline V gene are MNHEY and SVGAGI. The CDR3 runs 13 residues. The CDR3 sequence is CASSGGTEQPQHF. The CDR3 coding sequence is TGTGCCAGCAGCGGGGGGACAGAACAGCCCCAGCATTTT.

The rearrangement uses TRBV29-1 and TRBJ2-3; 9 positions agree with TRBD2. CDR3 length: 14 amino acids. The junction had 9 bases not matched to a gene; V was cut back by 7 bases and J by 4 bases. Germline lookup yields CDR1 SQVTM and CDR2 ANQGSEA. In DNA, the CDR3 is TGCAGCGCCACCGGGACTAGCATCGCAGATACGCAGTATTTT. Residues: CSATGTSIADTQYF.

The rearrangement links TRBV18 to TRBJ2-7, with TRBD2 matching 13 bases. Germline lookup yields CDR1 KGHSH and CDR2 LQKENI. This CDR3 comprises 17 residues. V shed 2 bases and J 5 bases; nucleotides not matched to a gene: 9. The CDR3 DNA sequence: TGTGCCAGCTCACCAAGAATTACTAGCGGGGGGGTTAACGAGCAGTACTTC. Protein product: CASSPRITSGGVNEQYF.

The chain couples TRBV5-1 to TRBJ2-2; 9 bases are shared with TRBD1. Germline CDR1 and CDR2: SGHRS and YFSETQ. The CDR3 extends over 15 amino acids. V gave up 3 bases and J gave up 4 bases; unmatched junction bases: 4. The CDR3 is CASSSGDRATGELFF. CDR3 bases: TGCGCCAGCAGCTCAGGGGACAGGGCCACCGGGGAGCTGTTTTTT.

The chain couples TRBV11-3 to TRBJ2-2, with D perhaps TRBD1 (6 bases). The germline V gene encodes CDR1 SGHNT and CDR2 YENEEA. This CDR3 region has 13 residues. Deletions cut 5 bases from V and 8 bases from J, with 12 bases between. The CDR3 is CASSNRDAGELFF. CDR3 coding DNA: TGTGCCAGCAGCAACAGGGACGCTGGGGAGCTGTTTTTT. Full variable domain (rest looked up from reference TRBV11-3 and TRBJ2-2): EAGVVQSPRYKIIEKKQPVAFWCNPISGHNTLYWYLQNLGQGPELLIRYENEEAVDDSQLPKDRFSAERLKGVDSTLKIQPAELGDSAVYLCASSNRDAGELFFGEGSRLTVL.

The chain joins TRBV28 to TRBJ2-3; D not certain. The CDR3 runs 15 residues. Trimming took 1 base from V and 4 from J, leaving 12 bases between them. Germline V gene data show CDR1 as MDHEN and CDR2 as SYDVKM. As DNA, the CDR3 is TGTGCCAGCAGTTTATCCTCCCGTGGTGCAGATACGCAGTATTTT. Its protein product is CASSLSSRGADTQYF.

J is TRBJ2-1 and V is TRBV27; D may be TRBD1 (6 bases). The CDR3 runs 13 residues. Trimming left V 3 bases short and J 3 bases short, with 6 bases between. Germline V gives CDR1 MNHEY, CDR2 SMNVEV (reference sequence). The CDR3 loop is CASSLDSYNEQFF. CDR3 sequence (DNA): TGTGCCAGCAGTTTGGACAGCTACAATGAGCAGTTCTTC.

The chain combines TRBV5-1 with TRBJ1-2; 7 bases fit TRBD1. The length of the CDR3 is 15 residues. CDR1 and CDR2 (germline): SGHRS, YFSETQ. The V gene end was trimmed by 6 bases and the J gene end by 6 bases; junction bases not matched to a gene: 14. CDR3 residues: CASTSQRQGVDGYTF. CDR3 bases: TGCGCCAGCACTTCTCAGAGACAGGGTGTGGATGGCTACACCTTC.

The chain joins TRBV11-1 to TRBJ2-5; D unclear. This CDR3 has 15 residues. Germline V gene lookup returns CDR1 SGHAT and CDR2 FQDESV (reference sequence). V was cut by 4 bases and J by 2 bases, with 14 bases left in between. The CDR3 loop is CASSSTSIPQETQYF. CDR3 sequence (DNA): TGTGCCAGCAGCTCCACCTCAATCCCTCAAGAGACCCAGTACTTC.

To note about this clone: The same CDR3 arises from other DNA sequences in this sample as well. The CDR3 loop is CASSIAVNTEAFF. The DNA for the CDR3 is TGTGCCAGTAGTATAGCAGTGAACACTGAAGCTTTCTTT. V is TRBV19 and J is TRBJ1-1; D not resolved. V lost 1 base and J lost 0, with 3 bases in between. This CDR3 region has 13 residues. Germline-derived CDR1 and CDR2 are LNHDA and SQIVND (reference sequence).

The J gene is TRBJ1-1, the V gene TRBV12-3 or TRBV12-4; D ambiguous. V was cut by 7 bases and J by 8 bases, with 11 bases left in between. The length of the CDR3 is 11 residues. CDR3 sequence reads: CASTLWQEAFF. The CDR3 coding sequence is TGTGCCAGCACCCTATGGCAAGAAGCTTTCTTT.

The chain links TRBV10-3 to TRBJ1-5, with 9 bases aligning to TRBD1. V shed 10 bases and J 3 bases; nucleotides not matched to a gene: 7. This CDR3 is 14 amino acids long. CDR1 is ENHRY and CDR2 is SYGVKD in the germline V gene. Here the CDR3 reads CATETGGLNQPQHF. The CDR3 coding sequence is TGTGCCACCGAGACAGGGGGACTCAATCAGCCCCAGCATTTT.

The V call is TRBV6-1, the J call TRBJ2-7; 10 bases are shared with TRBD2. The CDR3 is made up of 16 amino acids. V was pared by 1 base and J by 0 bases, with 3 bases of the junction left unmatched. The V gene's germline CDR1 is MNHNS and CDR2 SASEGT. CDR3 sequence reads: CASSEGPSGSSYEQYF. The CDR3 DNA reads TGTGCCAGCAGTGAAGGCCCTAGCGGGAGCTCCTACGAGCAGTACTTC.

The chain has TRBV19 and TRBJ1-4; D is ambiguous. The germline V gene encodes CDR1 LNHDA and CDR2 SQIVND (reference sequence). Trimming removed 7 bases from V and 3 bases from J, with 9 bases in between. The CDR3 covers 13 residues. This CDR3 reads CASKRQANEKLFF. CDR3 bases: TGTGCCAGTAAGAGGCAGGCTAATGAAAAACTGTTTTTT.

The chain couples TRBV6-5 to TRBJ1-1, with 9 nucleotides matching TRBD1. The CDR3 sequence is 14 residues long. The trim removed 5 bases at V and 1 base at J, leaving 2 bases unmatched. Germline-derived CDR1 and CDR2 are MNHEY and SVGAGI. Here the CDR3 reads CASSTGQGNTEAFF. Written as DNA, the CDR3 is TGTGCCAGCAGTACGGGACAGGGGAACACTGAAGCTTTCTTT.

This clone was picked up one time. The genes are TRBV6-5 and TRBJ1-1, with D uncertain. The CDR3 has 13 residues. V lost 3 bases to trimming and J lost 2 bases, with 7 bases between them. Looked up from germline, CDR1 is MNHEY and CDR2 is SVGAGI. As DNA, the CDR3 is TGTGCCAGCAGTTATTGGAGTAACACTGAAGCTTTCTTT. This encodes CASSYWSNTEAFF.

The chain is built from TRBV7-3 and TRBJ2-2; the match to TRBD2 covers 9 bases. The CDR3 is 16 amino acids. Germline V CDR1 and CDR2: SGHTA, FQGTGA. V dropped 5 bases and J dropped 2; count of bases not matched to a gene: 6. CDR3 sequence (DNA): TGTGCCAGCAGCCCCGCGCGGGGGGGCAACACCGGGGAGCTGTTTTTT. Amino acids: CASSPARGGNTGELFF.

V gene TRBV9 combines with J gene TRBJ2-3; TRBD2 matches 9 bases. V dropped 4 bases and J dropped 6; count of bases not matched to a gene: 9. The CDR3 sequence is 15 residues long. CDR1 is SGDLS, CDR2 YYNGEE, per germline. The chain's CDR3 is CASSPSSGGIDTQYF. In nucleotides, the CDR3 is TGTGCCAGCAGCCCGTCCAGCGGGGGGATTGATACGCAGTATTTT.

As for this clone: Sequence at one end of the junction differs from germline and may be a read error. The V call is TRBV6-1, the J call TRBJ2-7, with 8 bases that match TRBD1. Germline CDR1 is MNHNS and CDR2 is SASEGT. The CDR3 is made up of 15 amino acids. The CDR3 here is CASREGQGPSYEQYF. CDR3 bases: TGTGCCAGCAGGGAAGGACAGGGCCCGTCCTACGAGCAGTACTTC.

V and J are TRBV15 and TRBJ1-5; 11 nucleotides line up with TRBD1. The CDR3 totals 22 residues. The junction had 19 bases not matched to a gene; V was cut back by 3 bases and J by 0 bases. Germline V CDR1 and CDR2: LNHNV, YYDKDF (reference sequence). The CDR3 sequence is CATSRGGQGARPHGYSNQPQHF. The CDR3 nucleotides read TGTGCCACCAGCAGGGGAGGACAGGGGGCAAGACCCCACGGCTATAGCAATCAGCCCCAGCATTTT.

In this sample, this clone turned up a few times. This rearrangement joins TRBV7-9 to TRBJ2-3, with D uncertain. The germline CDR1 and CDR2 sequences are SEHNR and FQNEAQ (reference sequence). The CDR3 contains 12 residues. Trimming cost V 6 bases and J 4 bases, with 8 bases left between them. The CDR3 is CASSTVADTQYF. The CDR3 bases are TGTGCCAGCAGTACCGTCGCAGATACGCAGTATTTT.